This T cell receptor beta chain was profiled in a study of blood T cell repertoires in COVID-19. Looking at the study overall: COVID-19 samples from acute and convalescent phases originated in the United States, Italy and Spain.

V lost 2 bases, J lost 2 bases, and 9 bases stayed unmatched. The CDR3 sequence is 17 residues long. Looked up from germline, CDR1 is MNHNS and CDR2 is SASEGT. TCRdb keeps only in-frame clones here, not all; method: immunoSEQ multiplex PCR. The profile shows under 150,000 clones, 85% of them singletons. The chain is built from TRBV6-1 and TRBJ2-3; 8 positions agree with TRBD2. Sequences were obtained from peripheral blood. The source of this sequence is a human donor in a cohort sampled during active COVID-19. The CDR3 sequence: CASSERSGGAYTDTQYF. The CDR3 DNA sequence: TGTGCCAGCAGTGAAAGGTCCGGGGGGGCCTACACAGATACGCAGTATTTT.